A single sample is the source of the 27 T cell receptor beta chains below, sequenced in a study of post-analysis software for immune sequencing data. Study outcomes and limitations: TRBV5-6, TRBV5-1 and TRBV20-1 were among four to six TRBV segments more frequent in patients than controls.

These receptors have no known antigen. Unique molecular identifiers had been added to the TCR beta cDNA libraries. Each CDR3 protein is one row after TCRdb ran MiXCR on the PCR reads. The table lists 150,000 to 200,000 distinct CDR3 sequences, approximately 31% of them singletons. Sequences were obtained from blood. Receptors originate from a girl aged 10 to 17 with multiple sclerosis.

The rearrangement joins TRBV7-2 to TRBJ2-5; perhaps TRBD2 as D (6 bases). The DNA end is more similar to TRBJ2-1, so the J call may be wrong. Germline values: CDR1 SGHTA, CDR2 FQGNSA. CDR3 length: 14 residues. The chain's CDR3 is CASSLVGTQETQFF. The DNA for the CDR3 is TGTGCCAGCAGCTTAGTTGGGACTCAAGAGACCCAGTTCTTC.

A few counts support this clonotype. CDR3 protein: CASSHGAQPQHF. In DNA form, the CDR3 reads TGTGCCAGCAGCCACGGCGCTCAGCCCCAGCATTTT. V is TRBV12-3 or TRBV12-4 and J is TRBJ1-5; no reliable D call. The V gene lost 6 bases and the J gene lost 6 bases, with 9 bases spanning the gap. The CDR3 totals 12 residues.

In this sample, this clonotype turned up many times. V is TRBV27 and J is TRBJ1-2; TRBD1 matches at 7 bases. V shed 3 bases and J 3 bases; nucleotides not matched to a gene: 7. The CDR3 spans 15 residues. Germline assignment: CDR1 MNHEY and CDR2 SMNVEV (reference sequence). The CDR3 here is CASSFADRPDYGYTF. The CDR3 nucleotides are TGTGCCAGCAGTTTTGCGGACAGGCCGGACTATGGCTACACCTTC.

Of note for this clonotype: Sequence at one end of the junction differs from germline and may be a read error. The V and J genes are TRBV11-1 and TRBJ2-1; D is tentatively TRBD1 or TRBD2 (5 bases each). CDR1 and CDR2 (germline): SGHAT, FQDESV (reference sequence). This CDR3 is 16 amino acids long. The CDR3 DNA reads as TGTGCCAGCAGCTTCCCCCGGGACCGAATGGGCAATGGGCAGTTCTTC. Amino acids: CASSFPRDRMGNGQFF.

As concerns this clonotype: This may stem from a read error, because a much larger clone lies one nucleotide away. V is TRBV28 and J is TRBJ2-7; D unclear. The DNA matches TRBJ2-4 better at its end, which makes the J call doubtful. The CDR3 totals 15 residues. Germline V lookup: CDR1 MDHEN, CDR2 SYDVKM. DNA for the CDR3: TGTGCCAGCGGTTTAGGGCGCCCCCCTGGAAACATTCAGTACTTC. As protein: CASGLGRPPGNIQYF.

V is TRBV12-3 or TRBV12-4 and J is TRBJ1-2; 7 bases agree with TRBD1. This CDR3 is built from 15 residues. Unmatched junction bases numbered 10, after V lost 3 bases and J lost 6 bases. CDR3 amino acids: CASSFIPTGEDGYTF. CDR3 bases: TGTGCCAGCAGTTTCATTCCCACAGGGGAGGATGGCTACACCTTC.

This sequence joins TRBV6-5 and TRBJ2-7; D is possibly TRBD1 (6 bases). Germline CDR1 MNHEY, CDR2 SVGAGI. The CDR3 has 15 residues. V was shortened by 2 bases and J by 5 bases, with 16 bases between the two germline ends. CDR3: CASSYKGVTTNEQYF. The DNA for the CDR3 is TGTGCCAGCAGTTACAAGGGGGTGACCACCAACGAGCAGTACTTC.

For this clonotype: This may arise from a read error, as a much more abundant clone is one base away. This rearrangement joins TRBV28 to TRBJ2-1; D possibly matches TRBD1 or TRBD2 (5 bases each). The CDR3 consists of 15 residues. Germline lookup yields CDR1 MDHEN and CDR2 SYDVKM. The CDR3 is CASSKGRLGRNERFF. Written as DNA, the CDR3 is TGTGCCAGCAGCAAGGGGAGATTGGGTAGAAATGAGCGGTTCTTC.

Of note for this clonotype: A read error may explain this, as a much larger clone is one base away. The chain combines TRBV6-2 or TRBV6-3 with TRBJ2-5; no clear D gene. CDR3 length: 12 amino acids. Germline CDR1 and CDR2: MNHEY and SVGEGT. CDR3 region: CAGSYSSETQYF. CDR3 nucleotides: TGTGCCGGCAGTTACTCGAGTGAGACCCAGTACTTC.

Worth noting for this clonotype: Being one base from a much bigger clone, this may be a read error. V gene TRBV4-2 combines with J gene TRBJ1-2; TRBD1 matches at 9 bases. The germline CDR1 and CDR2 sequences are LGHNA and YNFKEQ. The CDR3 contains 19 residues. V trimming: 1 base; J trimming: 3 bases; junction bases outside the gene matches: 15. As DNA, the CDR3 is TGTGCCAGCAGCCAAGGGACCGGGACAGGGACCGCTGATCACTATGGCTACACCTTC. The encoded protein is CASSQGTGTGTADHYGYTF.

Concerning this clonotype: Just one base apart from a much larger clone, this may be a read error. The rearrangement uses TRBV5-1 and TRBJ2-1; 7 bases align to TRBD2. The CDR3 contains 11 residues. Per the germline V gene, CDR1 is SGHRS and CDR2 is YFSETQ. The CDR3: CTSSGNGEQFF. Written as DNA, the CDR3 is TGCACCAGCAGCGGGAATGGTGAGCAGTTCTTC.

Regarding this clonotype: A much larger clone differs by one base, so this may be a read error. This chain links TRBV4-1 with TRBJ2-7; 11 bases line up with TRBD2. The CDR3 contains 15 residues. Per germline, CDR1 MGHRA and CDR2 YSYEKL. CDR3 nucleotides: TGCGCCGGCAGCCTAACCGGGACTAGCGGTGCCGAGCAGTACTTC. Amino acids: CAGSLTGTSGAEQYF.

Concerning this clonotype: Sequence at one end of the junction differs from germline and may be a read error. The DNA for the CDR3 is TGTGCCAGCAGCCCCCCCTCAGATGCGCAGTATTTT. Residues: CASSPPSDAQYF. This chain links TRBV12-3 or TRBV12-4 with TRBJ2-3; D is undetermined. The CDR3 covers 12 residues.

The chain employs TRBV7-9 and TRBJ1-2, with a possible D match to TRBD1 (6 bases). The V and J ends lost 1 base and 7 bases respectively, with 7 bases between them. Germline CDR1 reads SEHNR; CDR2 reads FQNEAQ (reference sequence). CDR3 length: 12 residues. The CDR3 nucleotides are TGTGCCAGCAGCTTAGGGGACACTGGCTACACCTTC. Translation: CASSLGDTGYTF.

This clonotype has just a few counts. The chain links TRBV10-2 to TRBJ1-2; D uncertain. The CDR3 is 13 amino acids. Germline V gene data show CDR1 as WSHSY and CDR2 as SAAADI. V was clipped by 3 bases and J by 3 bases, with 8 bases between them. CDR3 coding DNA: TGCGCCAGCAGTGACGAGGGTTACTATGGCTACACCTTC. It specifies CASSDEGYYGYTF.

This clonotype was seen a handful of times. V usage is TRBV6-5 and J usage is TRBJ1-1; a weak D match, TRBD1 (5 bases). The CDR3 is 14 residues long. Germline assignment: CDR1 MNHEY and CDR2 SVGAGI. V was clipped by 2 bases and J by 5 bases, with 12 bases between them. The CDR3: CASSYQDEGTEAFF. The CDR3 DNA reads TGTGCCAGCAGTTACCAAGACGAGGGGACTGAAGCTTTCTTT.

Comments on this clonotype: This may arise from a read error, as a much more abundant clone is one base away. The chain recombines TRBV10-3 with TRBJ1-2, with a tentative D call TRBD1 (5 bases). Germline V lookup: CDR1 ENHRY, CDR2 SYGVKD. The CDR3 runs to 13 residues. V was trimmed by 10 bases and J by 6 bases, leaving 18 bases between them. The CDR3 DNA reads TGTGCCACCCAGTCACCAGGGAACCATGGCTACACCTTC. It translates to CATQSPGNHGYTF.

This clonotype occurred a few times. The gene calls are TRBV7-8 and TRBJ2-3; D might be TRBD2 (5 bases). With 5 bases removed from V and 4 bases from J, the gap between germline ends came to 13 bases. Germline V gene lookup returns CDR1 SGHVS and CDR2 FQNEAQ. CDR3 length: 14 residues. The CDR3 DNA reads TGTGCCAGCAGCCCGGGGAATTGGGCAGATACGCAGTATTTT. Its protein product is CASSPGNWADTQYF.

This clonotype was seen ten or more times. The chain has TRBV20-1 and TRBJ2-7; 7 nucleotides agree with TRBD1. The CDR3 length is 14 residues. CDR1 is DFQATT and CDR2 is SNEGSKA in the germline V gene (reference sequence). V lost 0 bases, J lost 5 bases, and 7 bases stayed unmatched. CDR3: CSARDRQGLHEQYF. For the CDR3, the DNA is TGCAGTGCTAGAGATAGACAGGGCCTGCACGAGCAGTACTTC.

This clonotype was seen many times. This chain's CDR3 is CASSWGGSTDTQYF. The CDR3 DNA sequence: TGTGCCAGCAGTTGGGGTGGTAGCACAGATACGCAGTATTTT. The chain uses TRBV12-3 or TRBV12-4 and TRBJ2-3; D not resolved. V lost 4 bases and J lost 0, with 8 bases in between. CDR3 length: 14 residues.

Worth noting for this clonotype: This clone may be a read error of a much larger clone one base away. The rearrangement joins TRBV20-1 to TRBJ1-2; unclear D gene. Trimming removed 4 bases at V and 1 base at J, with 13 bases between. The CDR3 contains 14 residues. Germline V lookup: CDR1 DFQATT, CDR2 SNEGSKA (reference sequence). CDR3 coding DNA: TGCAGTGCTATCAGACCCTACCTTAACTATGGCTACACCTTC. The encoded protein is CSAIRPYLNYGYTF.

This clonotype has more than one count but fewer than ten. The CDR3 DNA reads as TGTGCCAGCAGTGTCAGGGGGCGGTTCGACGGGGAGCTGTTTTTT. Translating gives CASSVRGRFDGELFF. The rearrangement joins TRBV12-3 or TRBV12-4 to TRBJ2-2, with 8 bases aligning to TRBD1. V dropped 5 bases and J dropped 7; count of bases not matched to a gene: 9. There are 15 residues in the CDR3.

This clonotype was seen ten or more times. V is TRBV7-2 and J is TRBJ2-3, with D hard to call. This CDR3 has 16 residues. Per the germline V gene, CDR1 is SGHTA and CDR2 is FQGNSA. The V gene lost 2 bases and the J gene lost 3 bases, with 15 bases spanning the gap. CDR3 sequence (DNA): TGTGCCAGCAGCTTAAGGATGAGCAGGTCGACAGATACGCAGTATTTT. Translating it yields CASSLRMSRSTDTQYF.

This clonotype turned up a few times. V gene TRBV18 combines with J gene TRBJ2-2; the match to TRBD2 covers 9 bases. J lost 5 bases, V lost 5 bases, and 6 bases had no gene match. Germline CDR1 KGHSH, CDR2 LQKENI. The CDR3 runs to 15 residues. The CDR3 region is CASSTRTSETGELFF. The CDR3 DNA is TGTGCCAGCTCAACGAGGACTAGCGAGACCGGGGAGCTGTTTTTT. The whole variable domain, filled in from reference TRBV18 and TRBJ2-2, reads NAGVMQNPRHLVRRRGQEARLRCSPMKGHSHVYWYRQLPEEGLKFMVYLQKENIIDESGMPKERFSAEFPKEGPSILRIQQVVRGDSAAYFCASSTRTSETGELFFGEGSRLTVL.

This clonotype was detected a few times. J is TRBJ1-2 and V is TRBV27, with D perhaps matching TRBD1 (5 bases). The CDR3 has 14 residues. Deletions cut 6 bases from V and 7 bases from J, with 18 bases between. Germline CDR1 is MNHEY and CDR2 is SMNVEV (reference sequence). CDR3 coding DNA: TGTGCCAGCAGAGAATGGGGGAAATTAGGTGGCTACACCTTC. Its protein is CASREWGKLGGYTF.

Regarding this clonotype: Relative to the germline gene, one junction end is altered; a read error may explain this. The gene calls are TRBV29-1 and TRBJ2-1, with D tentatively TRBD2 (5 bases). Germline loops: CDR1 SQVTM, CDR2 ANQGSEA. This CDR3 is 14 amino acids long. CDR3 in amino acids: CSVERDGSYNEQFF. In DNA, the CDR3 is TGTAGCGTTGAAAGGGATGGCTCCTACAATGAGCAGTTCTTC.

V usage is TRBV27 and J usage is TRBJ2-3; D may match TRBD1 or TRBD2 (7 bases each). CDR1 is MNHEY and CDR2 is SMNVEV in the germline V gene (reference sequence). Deletions cut 3 bases from V and 6 bases from J, with 13 bases between. The CDR3 loop spans 14 amino acids. CDR3 in DNA: TGTGCCAGCAGTTTGTCAGGGGGGGTGGATACGCAGTATTTT. It translates to CASSLSGGVDTQYF.